One sample yielded the 24 T cell receptor beta chains listed below, sequenced in a study of T-cell memory formation after mild COVID-19. TCRdb recomputed calls from the 5' RACE reads with MiXCR, one row per CDR3 protein. Among about 350,000 distinct CDR3 sequences listed, around 28% were seen once. The sequenced sample consisted of PBMCs or a T cell subset sorted from them (not recorded which). These TCRs come from an adult woman who had mild COVID-19 (a few samples of this study predate the infection). Cell type and time point are not known.

This chain joins TRBV7-2 and TRBJ1-5; D gene ambiguous. The V and J ends lost 5 bases and 0 bases respectively, with 14 bases between them. Germline CDR1 reads SGHTA; CDR2 reads FQGNSA. The length of the CDR3 is 16 residues. The CDR3 coding sequence is TGTGCCAGCAGCCCCACGGGAGGACCTAGCAATCAGCCCCAGCATTTT. Amino acid sequence: CASSPTGGPSNQPQHF.

This sequence joins TRBV28 and TRBJ2-1; 8 nucleotides align to TRBD2. This CDR3 comprises 16 residues. Germline-derived CDR1 and CDR2 are MDHEN and SYDVKM. V dropped 7 bases and J dropped 6; count of bases not matched to a gene: 14. CDR3 amino acids: CASIPAAGAGLNEQFF. The CDR3 coding sequence is TGTGCCAGCATCCCCGCAGCGGGGGCCGGTCTCAATGAGCAGTTCTTC.

This CDR3 reads CASALRGVNTEAFF. The DNA of the CDR3 is TGTGCCAGCGCCCTTAGGGGGGTGAACACTGAAGCTTTCTTT. The chain links TRBV5-6 to TRBJ1-1, with D perhaps matching TRBD1 (6 bases). The CDR3 length is 14 residues. Germline assignment: CDR1 SGHDT and CDR2 YYEEEE. V gave up 7 bases and J gave up 0 bases, with 13 bases separating them.

The chain links TRBV4-2 to TRBJ2-5, with 11 bases fitting TRBD2. J was trimmed by 6 bases and V by 0 bases; bases with no gene match: 6. Germline values: CDR1 LGHNA, CDR2 YNFKEQ. The CDR3 loop spans 16 amino acids. The chain's CDR3 is CASSQDTSGGGKTQYF. The DNA for the CDR3 is TGTGCCAGCAGCCAAGATACTAGCGGGGGTGGAAAGACCCAGTACTTC.

The chain links TRBV4-3 to TRBJ2-7; possible D gene TRBD2, 6 bases. In germline, CDR1 is LGHNA, CDR2 YSLEER. Trimming removed 0 bases at V and 5 bases at J, with 14 bases between. The CDR3 spans 15 residues. The CDR3, as DNA: TGCGCCAGCAGCCAAGAAAGCGGGTTCCATAACGAGCAGTACTTC. Translation: CASSQESGFHNEQYF.

The chain recombines TRBV6-5 with TRBJ2-1; 9 bases are a match to TRBD2. The V gene's germline CDR1 is MNHEY and CDR2 SVGAGI. Germline trimming cut 2 bases from V and 6 bases from J; bases unmatched to any gene: 11. The CDR3 totals 17 residues. The CDR3 region is CASSYRMAGGVGNEQFF. The CDR3, as DNA: TGTGCCAGCAGTTACCGGATGGCGGGAGGGGTTGGCAATGAGCAGTTCTTC.

The chain carries TRBV29-1 and TRBJ2-5; perhaps TRBD2 as D (5 bases). The germline CDR1 and CDR2 sequences are SQVTM and ANQGSEA. There are 12 residues in the CDR3. Trimming took 5 bases from V and 5 from J, leaving 12 bases between them. CDR3 nucleotide sequence: TGCAGCGTTCACGGGATTGGGGAGACCCAGTACTTC. Amino acids: CSVHGIGETQYF.

This clonotype was observed a handful of times. The chain combines TRBV6-2 or TRBV6-3 with TRBJ2-1, with 7 bases lining up with TRBD2. The CDR3 spans 15 residues. V lost 2 bases to trimming and J lost 5 bases; unmatched junction nucleotides: 6. CDR1 and CDR2 (germline): MNHEY, SVGEGT. The CDR3 loop reads CASSYGLADNNEQFF. DNA of the CDR3: TGTGCCAGCAGTTACGGGCTAGCGGACAACAATGAGCAGTTCTTC.

V and J are TRBV7-8 and TRBJ2-5; D unclear. The V end lost 5 bases, the J end lost 3 bases, and 10 bases lay between the germline ends. There are 13 residues in the CDR3. Germline V gene data show CDR1 as SGHVS and CDR2 as FQNEAQ. The CDR3, as DNA: TGTGCCAGCAGCCCCTGGGCAGAAGAGACCCAGTACTTC. Amino acid sequence: CASSPWAEETQYF. The full variable domain, completed using reference TRBV7-8 and TRBJ2-5, is GAGVSQSPRYKVAKRGQDVALRCDPISGHVSLFWYQQALGQGPEFLTYFQNEAQLDKSGLPSDRFFAERPEGSVSTLKIQRTQQEDSAVYLCASSPWAEETQYFGPGTRLLVL.

The chain couples TRBV2 to TRBJ2-1; 8 bases are a match to TRBD2. V shed 6 bases, J shed 9 bases, and the junction held 7 bases outside the gene matches. The germline CDR1 and CDR2 sequences are SNHLY and FYNNEI. The length of the CDR3 is 13 residues. In nucleotides, the CDR3 is TGTGCCAGCAGATTATCGACTAGCGCTGAGCAGTTCTTC. Encoded protein: CASRLSTSAEQFF. The full variable domain, its missing parts supplied by reference TRBV2 and TRBJ2-1, is EPEVTQTPSHQVTQMGQEVILRCVPISNHLYFYWYRQILGQKVEFLVSFYNNEISEKSEIFDDQFSVERPDGSNFTLKIRSTKLEDSAMYFCASRLSTSAEQFFGPGTRLTVL.

The J gene is TRBJ2-3, the V gene TRBV27; 10 bases match TRBD1. This CDR3 region has 16 residues. J gave up 0 bases and V 3 bases, and 3 bases lay outside the gene matches. Germline CDR1 and CDR2: MNHEY and SMNVEV (reference sequence). Here the CDR3 reads CASSLTGGHSTDTQYF. CDR3 bases: TGTGCCAGCAGTTTGACAGGGGGCCATAGCACAGATACGCAGTATTTT.

This chain joins TRBV29-1 and TRBJ2-5; tentative D call: TRBD1 (6 bases). Trimming cost V 1 base and J 0 bases, with 12 bases left between them. This CDR3 spans 15 amino acids. Germline V lookup: CDR1 SQVTM, CDR2 ANQGSEA. CDR3 nucleotides: TGCAGCGTTGAAGGGTCAGGGGTGTACCAAGAGACCCAGTACTTC. Translating gives CSVEGSGVYQETQYF.

This chain connects TRBV7-9 to TRBJ2-7; D is possibly TRBD2 (6 bases). Germline CDR1 reads SEHNR; CDR2 reads FQNEAQ (reference sequence). CDR3 length: 11 residues. V was cut by 5 bases and J by 7 bases, with 9 bases left in between. The CDR3 sequence is CASSTREEQYF. In DNA form, the CDR3 reads TGTGCCAGCAGCACCCGGGAGGAGCAGTACTTC. Complete variable domain (other parts from reference TRBV7-9 and TRBJ2-7): DTGVSQNPRHKITKRGQNVTFRCDPISEHNRLYWYRQTLGQGPEFLTYFQNEAQLEKSRLLSDRFSAERPKGSFSTLEIQRTEQGDSAMYLCASSTREEQYFGPGTRLTVT.

The rearrangement links TRBV7-9 to TRBJ2-2, with D perhaps matching TRBD2 (6 bases). From germline, CDR1 is SEHNR and CDR2 FQNEAQ (reference sequence). V was cut by 6 bases and J by 4 bases, with 15 bases left in between. CDR3 length: 15 residues. This CDR3 reads CASRPPGGGTGELFF. The CDR3 DNA is TGTGCCAGCAGACCACCCGGGGGAGGCACCGGGGAGCTGTTTTTT. Supplemented by reference TRBV7-9 and TRBJ2-2, the full variable domain reads DTGVSQNPRHKITKRGQNVTFRCDPISEHNRLYWYRQTLGQGPEFLTYFQNEAQLEKSRLLSDRFSAERPKGSFSTLEIQRTEQGDSAMYLCASRPPGGGTGELFFGEGSRLTVL.

This clonotype was counted between two and nine times. The chain has TRBV4-3 and TRBJ2-7, with 7 bases aligning to TRBD2. Per the germline V gene, CDR1 is LGHNA and CDR2 is YSLEER. Losses at the gene ends were 4 bases for V and 0 bases for J; bases not matched to a gene: 12. The CDR3 consists of 17 residues. The CDR3 sequence: CASSRGLGTEISYEQYF. CDR3 in DNA: TGCGCCAGCAGCCGCGGACTAGGGACCGAAATCTCCTACGAGCAGTACTTC.

The chain joins TRBV7-2 to TRBJ2-3, with 12 positions matching TRBD2. Trimming removed 6 bases from V and 3 bases from J; junction bases left unmatched: 10. Germline V gene lookup returns CDR1 SGHTA and CDR2 FQGNSA. This CDR3 is built from 17 residues. The CDR3 DNA reads as TGTGCCAGCAGGCTAGCGGGAGGGCCAGGGTCAACAGATACGCAGTATTTT. Translation gives CASRLAGGPGSTDTQYF.

This clonotype showed up just a few times. The chain recombines TRBV5-1 with TRBJ2-7; 9 bases fit TRBD1. Losses at the gene ends were 5 bases for V and 2 bases for J; bases not matched to a gene: 11. This CDR3 region has 16 residues. Germline CDR1 reads SGHRS; CDR2 reads YFSETQ. CDR3 nucleotide sequence: TGCGCCAGCAGTCCGACAGGGGGTGTACGAACCTACGAGCAGTACTTC. It translates to CASSPTGGVRTYEQYF.

The chain has TRBV9 and TRBJ2-7; D not certain. CDR3 length equals 13 residues. V dropped 5 bases and J dropped 5 bases, with 14 bases sitting between them. The germline gives CDR1 SGDLS, CDR2 YYNGEE. The CDR3 spells CASSYPGRNEQYF. CDR3 nucleotide sequence: TGTGCCAGCAGTTACCCTGGAAGAAACGAGCAGTACTTC.

The chain couples TRBV24-1 to TRBJ1-2; no clear D gene. The V gene's germline CDR1 is KGHDR and CDR2 SFDVKD. The CDR3 spans 16 residues. Trimming removed 6 bases from V and 2 bases from J, with 18 bases in between. CDR3 amino acids: CATSYSIKQRNYGYTF. The CDR3 DNA reads as TGTGCCACCAGTTACAGTATAAAACAACGAAACTATGGCTACACCTTC.

The gene calls are TRBV7-3 and TRBJ2-3; TRBD2 matches 8 bases. Trimming at V came to 4 bases and at J to 1 base, leaving 1 base not matched to a gene. Germline assignment: CDR1 SGHTA and CDR2 FQGTGA. This CDR3 is 14 amino acids long. The CDR3 sequence: CASSSTSGTDTQYF. The CDR3 DNA reads as TGTGCCAGCAGCTCGACTAGCGGCACAGATACGCAGTATTTT.

The rearrangement joins TRBV20-1 to TRBJ2-3, with TRBD2 as a possible D gene (7 bases). Germline loops: CDR1 DFQATT, CDR2 SNEGSKA (reference sequence). V was trimmed by 2 bases and J by 3 bases, leaving 21 bases between them. CDR3 length: 17 amino acids. CDR3 coding DNA: TGCAGTGCTAGATCCCCCGACCTAGGGGGGGGGACAGATACGCAGTATTTT. Amino acids: CSARSPDLGGGTDTQYF.

The chain carries TRBV20-1 and TRBJ2-1; 9 nucleotides align to TRBD2. V lost 5 bases and J lost 7; bases outside the gene matches: 18. Looked up from germline, CDR1 is DFQATT and CDR2 is SNEGSKA (reference sequence). The CDR3 is 17 amino acids. CDR3 nucleotides: TGCAGTGCTTCGATGGGGGGGAGAGCGGGAGGAAAGAATGAGCAGTTCTTC. It yields the protein CSASMGGRAGGKNEQFF.

At least ten counts were recorded for this clonotype. The gene calls are TRBV2 and TRBJ2-3; D is unresolved. Germline values: CDR1 SNHLY, CDR2 FYNNEI. This CDR3 region has 13 residues. Trimming took off 3 bases at V and 2 bases at J, with 6 bases between the two ends. The CDR3 is CASSDTYTDTQYF. The CDR3 DNA reads TGTGCCAGCAGTGATACCTACACAGATACGCAGTATTTT. Full variable domain (remainder filled in from reference TRBV2 and TRBJ2-3): EPEVTQTPSHQVTQMGQEVILRCVPISNHLYFYWYRQILGQKVEFLVSFYNNEISEKSEIFDDQFSVERPDGSNFTLKIRSTKLEDSAMYFCASSDTYTDTQYFGPGTRLTVL.

This clonotype was seen more than once but under ten times. The chain carries TRBV20-1 and TRBJ2-3; no definite D call. The CDR3 has 14 residues. V was shortened by 0 bases and J by 2 bases, with 9 bases between the two germline ends. Germline CDR1 reads DFQATT; CDR2 reads SNEGSKA (reference sequence). DNA for the CDR3: TGCAGTGCTAGAGAGGAGCGCCTCACAGATACGCAGTATTTT. This sequence encodes CSAREERLTDTQYF.